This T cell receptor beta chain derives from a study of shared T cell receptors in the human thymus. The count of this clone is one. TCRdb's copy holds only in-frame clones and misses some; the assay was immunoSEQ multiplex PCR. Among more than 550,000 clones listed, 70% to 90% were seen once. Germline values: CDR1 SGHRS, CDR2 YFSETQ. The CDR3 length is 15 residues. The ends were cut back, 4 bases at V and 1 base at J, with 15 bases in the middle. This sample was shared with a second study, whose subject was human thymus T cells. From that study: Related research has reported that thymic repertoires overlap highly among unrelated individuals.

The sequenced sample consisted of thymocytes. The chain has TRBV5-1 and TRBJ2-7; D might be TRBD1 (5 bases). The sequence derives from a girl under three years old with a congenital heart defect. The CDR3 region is CASSLRGIVSYEQYF. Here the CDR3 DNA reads TGCGCCAGCAGCCTAAGGGGTATTGTGTCCTACGAGCAGTACTTC.